What follows are 29 T cell receptor beta chains derived from one specimen sequenced in a study of cytomegalovirus exposure and HLA in healthy donors listed by TCRdb under 2017. Preparation of the library involved the immunoSEQ multiplex PCR assay. A mixture of 60 forward primers for TCR Vbeta segments and 13 reverse primers for TCR Jbeta segments was used in the multiplex PCR. Drawn from immuneACCESS, this table holds only the in-frame rearrangements with V and J called that TCRdb kept. Clones are partly lost; checked studies trace under half to an unresolved V gene and leave the rest unexplained. This sample gives 110,000 or so clones in total; about 68% of them show up just once. The biggest ten clones account for around 10% of the sample. Sequencing was done on a sample of PBMCs. These TCRs come from a woman aged 45-59 years in good health and CMV-seropositive.

This clone has only a few counts. J is TRBJ1-1 and V is TRBV10-3; the match to TRBD1 covers 8 bases. The CDR3 runs to 13 residues. Looked up from germline, CDR1 is ENHRY and CDR2 is SYGVKD. V dropped 10 bases and J dropped 2; count of bases not matched to a gene: 6. The CDR3 nucleotides read TGTGCCACCCAAGGACAGGGAAACACTGAAGCTTTCTTT. Encoded protein: CATQGQGNTEAFF.

In its sample, this clone was seen a few times. The junction shows a germline mismatch at one end, possibly a read error. The gene calls are TRBV6-4 and TRBJ1-2, with 8 bases aligning to TRBD1. The CDR3 is 17 amino acids. Germline assignment: CDR1 MRHNA and CDR2 SNTAGT. The CDR3 DNA sequence: TGTGCCAGCAGTGAAACCAGACAGGGGCCTAATAGGTATGGCTACTCCTTC. The encoded protein is CASSETRQGPNRYGYSF.

In its sample, this clone was seen a few times. The chain joins TRBV27 to TRBJ2-7; 10 bases align to TRBD2. The CDR3 has 14 residues. The germline V gene has CDR1 MNHEY and CDR2 SMNVEV (reference sequence). Losses at the gene ends were 3 bases for V and 9 bases for J; bases not matched to a gene: 8. CDR3 sequence (DNA): TGTGCCAGCAGTTTGTTTAGCGGGGGGCCTGGGCAGTACTTC. Translated, it gives CASSLFSGGPGQYF.

V and J are TRBV4-1 and TRBJ2-1; 10 bases line up with TRBD1. Per the germline V gene, CDR1 is MGHRA and CDR2 is YSYEKL. Germline trimming cut 4 bases from V and 4 bases from J; bases unmatched to any gene: 7. The CDR3 contains 16 residues. Here the CDR3 reads CASSLQTGGAYNEQFF. The CDR3, as DNA: TGCGCCAGCAGCCTTCAGACAGGGGGCGCGTACAATGAGCAGTTCTTC.

In DNA form, the CDR3 reads TGTGCCACCAGCAGAGATTCCTTGAGCTCTGGAAACACCATATATTTT. Its protein is CATSRDSLSSGNTIYF. V and J are TRBV15 and TRBJ1-3, with D unresolved. The germline gives CDR1 LNHNV, CDR2 YYDKDF (reference sequence). Trimming left V 0 bases short and J 0 bases short, with 9 bases between. The CDR3 is made up of 16 amino acids.

The J gene is TRBJ1-5, the V gene TRBV7-2, with TRBD1 matching 10 bases. V was pared by 4 bases and J by 5 bases, with 2 bases of the junction left unmatched. Germline loops: CDR1 SGHTA, CDR2 FQGNSA. This CDR3 has 14 residues. CDR3 amino acids: CASSSGQGDQPQHF. The CDR3 DNA is TGTGCCAGCAGCTCCGGACAGGGGGATCAGCCCCAGCATTTT.

This clone showed up just a few times. The genes are TRBV9 and TRBJ2-7, with a weak D call TRBD1 (5 bases). This CDR3 contains 13 residues. The V gene's germline CDR1 is SGDLS and CDR2 YYNGEE. Trimming removed 0 bases from V and 3 bases from J, with 7 bases in between. The CDR3 reads CASSVDDSYEQYF. Here the CDR3 DNA reads TGTGCCAGCAGCGTAGACGACAGCTACGAGCAGTACTTC. The full variable domain, completed using reference TRBV9 and TRBJ2-7, is DSGVTQTPKHLITATGQRVTLRCSPRSGDLSVYWYQQSLDQGLQFLIQYYNGEERAKGNILERFSAQQFPDLHSELNLSSLELGDSALYFCASSVDDSYEQYFGPGTRLTVT.

The chain employs TRBV6-5 and TRBJ2-7, with 10 positions matching TRBD1. The V gene end was trimmed by 5 bases and the J gene end by 2 bases; junction bases not matched to a gene: 6. This CDR3 spans 15 amino acids. Germline loops: CDR1 MNHEY, CDR2 SVGAGI. As DNA, the CDR3 is TGTGCCAGCAGTCAATCCGGGACAGGGGCCTACGAGCAGTACTTC. Amino acid sequence: CASSQSGTGAYEQYF.

In its sample, this clone was seen a few times. V and J are TRBV5-1 and TRBJ2-5; 8 nucleotides align to TRBD2. This CDR3 region has 16 residues. Unmatched junction bases numbered 6, after V lost 0 bases and J lost 2 bases. CDR1 and CDR2 from the germline V gene are SGHRS and YFSETQ. The CDR3 sequence is CASSLAGTSWQETQYF. The CDR3 DNA is TGCGCCAGCAGCTTGGCCGGGACTAGTTGGCAAGAGACCCAGTACTTC.

This clone is a singleton in its sample. Within the sample, other DNA sequences also encode this same CDR3. The chain joins TRBV10-3 to TRBJ1-5; D is undetermined. The CDR3 spans 13 residues. V was shortened by 2 bases and J by 5 bases, with 7 bases between the two germline ends. CDR1 ENHRY and CDR2 SYGVKD come from the germline V gene. The CDR3, as DNA: TGTGCCATCAGTGAGGGGCGGGATCAGCCCCAGCATTTT. Its protein product is CAISEGRDQPQHF.

This clone was detected a few times. The V call is TRBV5-6, the J call TRBJ1-1; 7 bases match TRBD1. The CDR3 consists of 14 residues. Trimming took 4 bases from V and 2 from J; bases not matched to a gene: 5. CDR1 and CDR2 (germline): SGHDT, YYEEEE. Here the CDR3 reads CASSKGTVNTEAFF. In DNA, the CDR3 is TGTGCCAGCAGCAAGGGGACAGTAAACACTGAAGCTTTCTTT.

The CDR3 DNA is TGTGCCAGCGGACAGGGAAGGAGTGAGCAGTTCTTC. This gives the protein CASGQGRSEQFF. V gene TRBV28 combines with J gene TRBJ2-1, with 8 bases lining up with TRBD1. Germline V gene data show CDR1 as MDHEN and CDR2 as SYDVKM. After removal of 8 bases from V and 9 bases from J, the junction contained 6 bases not matched to a gene. The length of the CDR3 is 12 residues. Filled out from reference TRBV28 and TRBJ2-1, the complete variable domain reads DVKVTQSSRYLVKRTGEKVFLECVQDMDHENMFWYRQDPGLGLRLIYFSYDVKMKEKGDIPEGYSVSREKKERFSLILESASTNQTSMYLCASGQGRSEQFFGPGTRLTVL.

The chain combines TRBV21-1 with TRBJ1-3. TRBV21-1 is a known pseudogene. There are 16 residues in the CDR3. CDR3 sequence reads: CASSKVPGLSGNTIYF. The DNA for the CDR3 is TGTGCCAGCAGCAAAGTGCCGGGACTCTCTGGAAACACCATATATTTT.

The CDR3 DNA reads as TGTGCCAGCAGCGTAGCGAGCGGGGGGGCCGATGAGCAGTTCTTC. It codes for CASSVASGGADEQFF. V and J are TRBV9 and TRBJ2-1, with 10 bases fitting TRBD2. CDR1 and CDR2 (germline): SGDLS, YYNGEE. V shed 0 bases, J shed 8 bases, and the junction held 5 bases outside the gene matches. The CDR3 totals 15 residues.

In nucleotides, the CDR3 is TGTGCCAGTAGTCTCCAACGGGACAGGAGGGATCAGCCCCAGCATTTT. It is translated as CASSLQRDRRDQPQHF. The V gene is TRBV19, the J gene TRBJ1-5; 8 bases map to TRBD1. The ends lost 5 bases at V and 5 bases at J; junction bases unmatched: 11. The germline V gene encodes CDR1 LNHDA and CDR2 SQIVND (reference sequence). This CDR3 contains 16 residues.

V gene TRBV4-3 combines with J gene TRBJ2-5; TRBD2 aligns across 8 bases. CDR1 and CDR2 from the germline V gene are LGHNA and YSLEER. V lost 1 base and J lost 2; bases outside the gene matches: 6. This CDR3 has 16 amino acids. In DNA, the CDR3 is TGCGCCAGCAGCCAAGCGGGACTAGAAGGGCAAGAGACCCAGTACTTC. The encoded protein is CASSQAGLEGQETQYF.

This sequence joins TRBV27 and TRBJ2-1, with TRBD2 matching 12 bases. The CDR3 contains 16 residues. The germline V gene encodes CDR1 MNHEY and CDR2 SMNVEV (reference sequence). V shed 4 bases and J 6 bases; nucleotides not matched to a gene: 7. CDR3 region: CASSSQLAGGGNEQFF. Here the CDR3 DNA reads TGTGCCAGCAGTTCCCAACTAGCGGGAGGTGGCAATGAGCAGTTCTTC.

This clone was observed a handful of times. This chain uses TRBV6-6 with TRBJ1-1; no clear D. V was pared by 2 bases and J by 1 base, with 5 bases between. There are 13 residues in the CDR3. CDR1 is MNHNY and CDR2 is SVGAGI in the germline V gene (reference sequence). CDR3: CASSYPGNTEAFF. CDR3 coding DNA: TGTGCCAGCAGTTACCCGGGGAACACTGAAGCTTTCTTT.

Only one count was recorded for this clone. This chain connects TRBV6-5 to TRBJ1-5, with D possibly being TRBD1 (6 bases). Germline assignment: CDR1 MNHEY and CDR2 SVGAGI. Trimming took off 6 bases at V and 4 bases at J, with 10 bases between the two ends. CDR3 length equals 13 residues. This CDR3 is CASRRTANQPQHF. As DNA, the CDR3 is TGTGCCAGCAGAAGGACAGCTAATCAGCCCCAGCATTTT.

V gene TRBV19 combines with J gene TRBJ1-5; D is uncertain. The CDR3 is made up of 14 amino acids. Germline V gene lookup returns CDR1 LNHDA and CDR2 SQIVND (reference sequence). The ends were cut back, 6 bases at V and 10 bases at J, with 19 bases in the middle. This CDR3 reads CASRSGGPTGPQHF. DNA of the CDR3: TGTGCCAGTAGATCGGGTGGGCCAACGGGACCCCAGCATTTT.

The chain recombines TRBV5-4 with TRBJ2-3; 9 nucleotides line up with TRBD1. The CDR3 consists of 16 residues. V shed 6 bases and J 4 bases; nucleotides not matched to a gene: 12. Germline lookup yields CDR1 SGHNT and CDR2 YYREEE (reference sequence). CDR3: CASTLGGTGSADTQYF. CDR3 nucleotides: TGTGCCAGCACCCTGGGTGGGACAGGGTCCGCAGATACGCAGTATTTT.

This clone was counted a single time. The V and J genes are TRBV4-3 and TRBJ1-4; 7 nucleotides align to TRBD1. V was pared by 2 bases and J by 4 bases, with 19 bases of the junction left unmatched. The CDR3 spans 20 residues. Germline V gene sequence: CDR1 LGHNA, CDR2 YSLEER. The CDR3 region is CASSQLMGWDSADGNEKLFF. The CDR3 DNA reads TGCGCCAGCAGCCAACTCATGGGTTGGGACAGCGCCGATGGTAATGAAAAACTGTTTTTT.

This clone was counted only a few times. The V and J genes are TRBV9 and TRBJ1-4, with D possibly being TRBD1 (5 bases). V dropped 5 bases and J dropped 10 bases, with 15 bases sitting between them. The germline V gene has CDR1 SGDLS and CDR2 YYNGEE. CDR3 length: 13 amino acids. CDR3 in amino acids: CASSNAGEGKLFF. The CDR3 DNA reads TGTGCCAGCAGTAACGCGGGGGAAGGAAAACTGTTTTTT. Full variable domain (missing parts from reference TRBV9 and TRBJ1-4): DSGVTQTPKHLITATGQRVTLRCSPRSGDLSVYWYQQSLDQGLQFLIQYYNGEERAKGNILERFSAQQFPDLHSELNLSSLELGDSALYFCASSNAGEGKLFFGSGTQLSVL.

This clone was counted once. The genes are TRBV15 and TRBJ2-5; 8 nucleotides line up with TRBD1. CDR1 is LNHNV, CDR2 YYDKDF, per germline (reference sequence). The CDR3 has 15 residues. Trimming took 5 bases from V and 5 from J; bases not matched to a gene: 10. The CDR3, as DNA: TGTGCCACCAGCGGGAGACAGGGGCAGCTGGAGACCCAGTACTTC. Translated, it gives CATSGRQGQLETQYF.

The chain has TRBV19 and TRBJ2-3; TRBD1 might be the D (6 bases). V lost 5 bases, J lost 1 base, and 13 bases lay in between. The V gene's germline CDR1 is LNHDA and CDR2 SQIVND (reference sequence). This CDR3 is built from 15 residues. In DNA form, the CDR3 reads TGTGCCAGTAGTGATACAGGGTTCGGCACAGATACGCAGTATTTT. This codes for CASSDTGFGTDTQYF.

This clone was counted between two and nine times. J is TRBJ1-3 and V is TRBV9; no clear D. Trimming cost V 0 bases and J 0 bases, with 7 bases left between them. CDR1 is SGDLS, CDR2 YYNGEE, per germline. This CDR3 contains 15 residues. This CDR3 is CASSVGAVSGNTIYF. The CDR3 DNA sequence: TGTGCCAGCAGCGTAGGGGCAGTCTCTGGAAACACCATATATTTT.

V gene TRBV6-6 combines with J gene TRBJ2-1, with D perhaps TRBD2 (5 bases). Germline V gene data show CDR1 as MNHNY and CDR2 as SVGAGI (reference sequence). The CDR3 totals 16 residues. V was clipped by 6 bases and J by 0 bases, with 15 bases between them. The CDR3 loop reads CASRGLVGPSYNEQFF. The CDR3 coding sequence is TGTGCCAGCAGAGGACTTGTCGGGCCCTCCTACAATGAGCAGTTCTTC.

CDR3 sequence (DNA): TGTGCCAGCAGCTCAGAAGCTTTCTTT. Residues: CASSSEAFF. The V and J genes are TRBV9 and TRBJ1-1; D gene ambiguous. Trimming left V 4 bases short and J 8 bases short, with 3 bases between. This CDR3 has 9 amino acids. Germline V gene sequence: CDR1 SGDLS, CDR2 YYNGEE.

The chain is built from TRBV27 and TRBJ1-4; D unclear. V lost 2 bases, J lost 2 bases, and 9 bases lay in between. The CDR3 spans 15 residues. Germline assignment: CDR1 MNHEY and CDR2 SMNVEV (reference sequence). CDR3 in DNA: TGTGCCAGCAGTTTAGTGGTCGGTACTAATGAAAAACTGTTTTTT. Its protein product is CASSLVVGTNEKLFF.